These 24 T cell receptor beta chains were sequenced from one sample in a study of blood T cell repertoires in COVID-19. Generated by immunoSEQ multiplex PCR, the TCRdb table keeps only in-frame clones and is missing some. The sample carries around 300,000 clones, around 82% recorded once. Sequencing was done on a sample of peripheral blood. All receptors come from a man aged 25-40 years with active or convalescent COVID-19.

V usage is TRBV6-1 and J usage is TRBJ2-2; 8 bases are a match to TRBD2. Germline-derived CDR1 and CDR2 are MNHNS and SASEGT. V dropped 2 bases and J dropped 7; count of bases not matched to a gene: 6. This CDR3 has 15 amino acids. The CDR3 nucleotides are TGTGCCAGCAGTGAAAGGGCGGGGGGAAACGGGGAGCTGTTTTTT. Encoded protein: CASSERAGGNGELFF.

The chain links TRBV7-2 to TRBJ2-7, with D perhaps matching TRBD2 (6 bases). In germline, CDR1 is SGHTA, CDR2 FQGNSA. CDR3 length equals 14 residues. V was shortened by 6 bases and J by 0 bases, with 12 bases between the two germline ends. The chain's CDR3 is CASSPGEVSYEQYF. The CDR3 nucleotides read TGTGCCAGCAGTCCGGGGGAGGTCTCCTACGAGCAGTACTTC. The complete variable domain, with remaining parts taken from reference TRBV7-2 and TRBJ2-7, reads GAGVSQSPSNKVTEKGKDVELRCDPISGHTALYWYRQSLGQGLEFLIYFQGNSAPDKSGLPSDRFSAERTGGSVSTLTIQRTQQEDSAVYLCASSPGEVSYEQYFGPGTRLTVT.

This clone was found once. This rearrangement joins TRBV4-1 to TRBJ1-3; 11 positions match TRBD1. The CDR3 covers 15 residues. V trimming: 2 bases; J trimming: 5 bases; junction bases outside the gene matches: 2. The germline V gene has CDR1 MGHRA and CDR2 YSYEKL. The chain's CDR3 is CASSQRTGGRNTIYF. CDR3 DNA sequence: TGCGCCAGCAGCCAAAGGACAGGGGGCAGAAACACCATATATTTT.

The V and J genes are TRBV5-1 and TRBJ2-3; 7 bases are shared with TRBD1. Trimming removed 9 bases from V and 1 base from J; junction bases left unmatched: 8. CDR1 is SGHRS and CDR2 is YFSETQ in the germline V gene. The CDR3 is 14 residues long. The DNA for the CDR3 is TGCGCCACCTCCGGGGACAGTGGCACAGATACGCAGTATTTT. It specifies CATSGDSGTDTQYF.

This clone was counted a few times. This chain connects TRBV2 to TRBJ1-6, with TRBD1 matching over 7 bases. This CDR3 has 14 residues. The J segment lost 11 bases and the V segment lost 7 bases, leaving 11 bases of the junction unmatched. Germline V CDR1 and CDR2: SNHLY, FYNNEI. The CDR3 protein is CASNSDIQGAPLHF. As DNA, the CDR3 is TGTGCCAGCAACTCGGACATCCAGGGGGCACCCCTCCACTTT.

The gene calls are TRBV5-6 and TRBJ1-1; possibly TRBD1 for D (5 bases). The CDR3 loop spans 15 amino acids. V was cut by 1 base and J by 4 bases, with 14 bases left in between. Per germline, CDR1 SGHDT and CDR2 YYEEEE. Here the CDR3 DNA reads TGTGCCAGCAGCTTGATGGGGGGAGTAAGCACTGAAGCTTTCTTT. As protein: CASSLMGGVSTEAFF.

The chain employs TRBV7-2 and TRBJ2-5; 8 bases agree with TRBD2. The CDR3 covers 14 residues. Losses at the gene ends were 3 bases for V and 4 bases for J; bases not matched to a gene: 4. From germline, CDR1 is SGHTA and CDR2 FQGNSA. Here the CDR3 reads CASSFSGAGETQYF. DNA for the CDR3: TGTGCCAGCAGCTTTAGCGGGGCGGGAGAGACCCAGTACTTC.

This clone was counted once. The rearrangement uses TRBV20-1 and TRBJ2-5; D gene unclear. V gave up 7 bases and J gave up 6 bases, with 12 bases separating them. The CDR3 totals 11 residues. Germline V gene lookup returns CDR1 DFQATT and CDR2 SNEGSKA (reference sequence). The CDR3 DNA reads as TGCAGTGGCGAACTAACGCAGACCCAGTACTTC. This encodes CSGELTQTQYF.

This clone was seen more than once but under ten times. The chain recombines TRBV19 with TRBJ2-3, with D maybe TRBD2 (6 bases). CDR1 and CDR2 from the germline V gene are LNHDA and SQIVND (reference sequence). V shed 4 bases and J shed 1 base, with 9 bases lying between them. The CDR3 length is 14 residues. The CDR3 DNA reads as TGTGCCAGTAGTACTAGCGCCCGCACAGATACGCAGTATTTT. It is translated as CASSTSARTDTQYF.

The chain combines TRBV9 with TRBJ2-1; 13 nucleotides line up with TRBD2. From germline, CDR1 is SGDLS and CDR2 YYNGEE. V trimming: 4 bases; J trimming: 5 bases; junction bases outside the gene matches: 3. The CDR3 has 15 residues. The CDR3 region is CASSRTSGSDNEQFF. The CDR3, as DNA: TGTGCCAGCAGCCGGACTAGCGGGAGTGACAATGAGCAGTTCTTC.

This rearrangement joins TRBV4-2 to TRBJ2-4; 8 bases fit TRBD1. CDR1 is LGHNA, CDR2 YNFKEQ, per germline. Trimming cost V 0 bases and J 8 bases; bases outside gene matches: 6. This CDR3 spans 15 amino acids. The CDR3 sequence: CASSQESRTGYIQYF. Written as DNA, the CDR3 is TGTGCCAGCAGCCAAGAATCCCGGACAGGGTACATTCAGTACTTC.

The chain employs TRBV10-3 and TRBJ2-1, with D possibly TRBD2 on 5 matching bases. The CDR3 is made up of 15 amino acids. Trimming removed 6 bases from V and 1 base from J, with 13 bases in between. The germline gives CDR1 ENHRY, CDR2 SYGVKD. The CDR3 spells CAISGLRESYNEQFF. CDR3 coding DNA: TGTGCCATCAGCGGGCTGAGGGAATCCTACAATGAGCAGTTCTTC.

The rearrangement uses TRBV27 and TRBJ1-2; 8 nucleotides match TRBD1. V gave up 3 bases and J gave up 7 bases; unmatched junction bases: 7. The CDR3 has 14 residues. CDR1 is MNHEY and CDR2 is SMNVEV in the germline V gene (reference sequence). The chain's CDR3 is CASSLSRGQSGYTF. For the CDR3, the DNA is TGTGCCAGCAGTTTGAGCAGGGGGCAGAGTGGCTACACCTTC.

CDR3 in DNA: TGTGCCAGCAGCAAATCCTACCCTCCGAGCTCCTATAATTCACCCCTCCACTTT. Translating it yields CASSKSYPPSSYNSPLHF. This chain joins TRBV21-1 and TRBJ1-6. TRBV21-1 is deemed a pseudogene. The CDR3 is 18 residues long.

This chain links TRBV5-4 with TRBJ2-1; D not certain. CDR3 length: 13 amino acids. Germline V gene sequence: CDR1 SGHNT, CDR2 YYREEE (reference sequence). V was clipped by 4 bases and J by 0 bases, with 5 bases between them. The CDR3 sequence: CASSHSSYNEQFF. CDR3 in DNA: TGTGCCAGCAGCCATAGCTCCTACAATGAGCAGTTCTTC. Using reference TRBV5-4 and TRBJ2-1 for the parts outside the CDR3, the full variable domain is ETGVTQSPTHLIKTRGQQVTLRCSSQSGHNTVSWYQQALGQGPQFIFQYYREEENGRGNFPPRFSGLQFPNYSSELNVNALELDDSALYLCASSHSSYNEQFFGPGTRLTVL.

This clone was counted a few times. The chain recombines TRBV30 with TRBJ1-4; the D is unclear. Trimming took off 1 base at V and 9 bases at J, with 9 bases between the two ends. The CDR3 has 12 amino acids. The V gene's germline CDR1 is GTSNPN and CDR2 SVGIG (reference sequence). The CDR3 sequence is CAWSGNSKKLFF. The CDR3 nucleotides read TGTGCCTGGAGTGGAAACAGCAAAAAACTGTTTTTT.

The rearrangement joins TRBV6-5 to TRBJ1-4, with D hard to call. V was trimmed by 7 bases and J by 8 bases, leaving 17 bases between them. This CDR3 has 14 amino acids. The germline gives CDR1 MNHEY, CDR2 SVGAGI. The CDR3 DNA reads as TGTGCCAGCACATCGATCGGGGAAACCGAAAAACTGTTTTTT. Translated, it gives CASTSIGETEKLFF.

The chain links TRBV14 to TRBJ1-2; a weak D match, TRBD1 (6 bases). V lost 0 bases and J lost 6, with 17 bases in between. Germline V CDR1 and CDR2: SGHDN, FVKESK. CDR3 length equals 16 residues. CDR3 residues: CASSQEIRTALNGYTF. In nucleotides, the CDR3 is TGTGCCAGCAGCCAAGAGATTAGGACAGCCCTTAATGGCTACACCTTC.

This clone was seen only a few times. The chain employs TRBV6-2 or TRBV6-3 and TRBJ1-1; D not certain. The CDR3 runs to 14 residues. V was pared by 2 bases and J by 1 base, with 8 bases between. Per germline, CDR1 MNHEY and CDR2 SVGEGT. The CDR3, as DNA: TGTGCCAGCAGTTACGGTAGTCGGAACACTGAAGCTTTCTTT. This sequence encodes CASSYGSRNTEAFF.

In DNA, the CDR3 is TGTGCCAGCAGCCCTCTCCCAGGGAAGGATCAGCCCCAGCATTTT. Protein sequence: CASSPLPGKDQPQHF. The chain uses TRBV7-8 and TRBJ1-5; TRBD1 might be the D (5 bases). Germline V gene lookup returns CDR1 SGHVS and CDR2 FQNEAQ. V lost 5 bases and J 5 bases, leaving 16 bases between the germline ends. The CDR3 is 15 residues long.

The chain is built from TRBV5-1 and TRBJ1-6; 7 bases fit TRBD1. This CDR3 is 13 amino acids long. The J segment lost 8 bases and the V segment lost 4 bases, leaving 3 bases of the junction unmatched. Germline values: CDR1 SGHRS, CDR2 YFSETQ. CDR3 region: CASSTGVDSPLHF. CDR3 DNA: TGCGCCAGCAGCACAGGGGTCGATTCACCCCTCCACTTT.

The rearrangement links TRBV19 to TRBJ2-3; D possibly corresponds to TRBD2 (6 bases). The CDR3 runs to 15 residues. V was pared by 1 base and J by 1 base, with 9 bases between. From germline, CDR1 is LNHDA and CDR2 SQIVND (reference sequence). CDR3 region: CASSIAGGGTDTQYF. In nucleotides, the CDR3 is TGTGCCAGTAGTATAGCGGGCGGGGGCACAGATACGCAGTATTTT.

This rearrangement joins TRBV6-5 to TRBJ1-1, with a possible D match to TRBD1 (5 bases). The CDR3 runs to 12 residues. Trimming removed 1 base from V and 6 bases from J, with 6 bases in between. CDR1 is MNHEY and CDR2 is SVGAGI in the germline V gene. The CDR3 bases are TGTGCCAGCAGTTACTGGGGCCCTGAAGCTTTCTTT. Translating gives CASSYWGPEAFF.

The genes are TRBV6-5 and TRBJ1-6; TRBD1 agrees at 9 bases. From germline, CDR1 is MNHEY and CDR2 SVGAGI. Losses at the gene ends were 3 bases for V and 9 bases for J; bases not matched to a gene: 9. This CDR3 has 16 residues. Here the CDR3 DNA reads TGTGCCAGCAGTTATGGCACCGGGACAGGGACTTCACCCCTCCACTTT. Translation: CASSYGTGTGTSPLHF.